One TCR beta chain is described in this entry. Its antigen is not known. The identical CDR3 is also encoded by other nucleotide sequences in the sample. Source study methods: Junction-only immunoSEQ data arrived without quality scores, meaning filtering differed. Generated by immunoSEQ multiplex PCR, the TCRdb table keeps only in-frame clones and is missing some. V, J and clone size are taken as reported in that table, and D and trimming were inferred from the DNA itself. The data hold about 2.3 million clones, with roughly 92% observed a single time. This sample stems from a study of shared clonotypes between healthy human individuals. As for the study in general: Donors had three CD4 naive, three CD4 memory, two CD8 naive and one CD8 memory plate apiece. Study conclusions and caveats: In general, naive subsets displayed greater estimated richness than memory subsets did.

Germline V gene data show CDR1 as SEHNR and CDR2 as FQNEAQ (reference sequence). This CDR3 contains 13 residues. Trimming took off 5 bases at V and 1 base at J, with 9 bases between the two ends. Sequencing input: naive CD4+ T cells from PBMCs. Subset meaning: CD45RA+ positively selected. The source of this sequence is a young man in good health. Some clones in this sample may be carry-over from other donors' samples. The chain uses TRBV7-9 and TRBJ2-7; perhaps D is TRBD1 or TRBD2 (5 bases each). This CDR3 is CASSLGPSYEQYF. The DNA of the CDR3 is TGTGCCAGCAGCCTGGGACCGTCCTACGAGCAGTACTTC.